This T cell receptor (beta chain) was recorded in a study of spatial heterogeneity in lung cancer. Study-wide findings and caveats: Tracking of tumor mutation counts was seen in expanded intratumoral alpha and beta TCR counts. There was tracking of ubiquitous and regional nonsynonymous mutations by the respective counts of ubiquitous and regional expanded TCRs.

Documented time point: sample taken at primary tumor resection. The donors comprised 60 to 80 untreated early-stage non-small cell lung cancer patients. Sequencing covered unsorted whole RNA taken from tumor, nontumor lung or frozen PBMC. This clonotype was counted ten times or more. Its antigen is not known. Trimming shortened V by 3 bases and J by 1 base, and 8 bases separated the two germline ends. The CDR3 totals 14 residues. In germline, CDR1 is SGHRS, CDR2 YFSETQ. Each TCR cDNA molecule carried a unique molecular identifier. TCRdb passed the 5' RACE reads through MiXCR, listing each CDR3 protein once. Of around 13,000 distinct CDR3 sequences listed, roughly 5.2% are singletons.

This chain uses TRBV5-1 with TRBJ1-3, with D unclear. The sequence derives from a male donor with early-stage non-small cell lung cancer. Sequencing used lung tumor tissue, obtained at surgery. The CDR3 here is CASSWEASGNTIYF. Written as DNA, the CDR3 is TGCGCCAGCAGCTGGGAGGCTTCTGGAAACACCATATATTTT.